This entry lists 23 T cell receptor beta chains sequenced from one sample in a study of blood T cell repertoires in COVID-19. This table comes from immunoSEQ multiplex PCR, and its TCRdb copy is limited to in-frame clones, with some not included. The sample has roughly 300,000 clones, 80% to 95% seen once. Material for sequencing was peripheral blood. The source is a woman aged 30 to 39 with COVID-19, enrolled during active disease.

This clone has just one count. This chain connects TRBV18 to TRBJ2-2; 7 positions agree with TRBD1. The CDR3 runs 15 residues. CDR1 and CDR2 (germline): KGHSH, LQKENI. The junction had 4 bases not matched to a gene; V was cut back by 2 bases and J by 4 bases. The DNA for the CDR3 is TGTGCCAGCTCACCAGCGACAGGGTCCACCGGGGAGCTGTTTTTT. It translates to CASSPATGSTGELFF.

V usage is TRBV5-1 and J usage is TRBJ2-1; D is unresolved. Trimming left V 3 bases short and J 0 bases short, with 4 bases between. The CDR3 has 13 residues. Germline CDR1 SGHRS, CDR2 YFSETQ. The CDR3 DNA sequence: TGCGCCAGCAGCTCACTCTCCTACAATGAGCAGTTCTTC. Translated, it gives CASSSLSYNEQFF.

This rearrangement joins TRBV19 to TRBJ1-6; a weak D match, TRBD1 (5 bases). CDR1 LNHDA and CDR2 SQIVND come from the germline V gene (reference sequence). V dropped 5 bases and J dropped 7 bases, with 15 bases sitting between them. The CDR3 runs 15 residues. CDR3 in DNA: TGTGCCAGTAGTGCGGGACTCCGGATGAATTCACCCCTCCACTTT. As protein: CASSAGLRMNSPLHF.

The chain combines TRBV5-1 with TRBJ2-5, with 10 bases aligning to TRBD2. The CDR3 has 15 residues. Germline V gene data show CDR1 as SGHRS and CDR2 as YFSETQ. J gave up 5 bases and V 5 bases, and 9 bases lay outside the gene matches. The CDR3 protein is CASRRSLAGVETQYF. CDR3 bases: TGCGCCAGCAGACGTTCCCTAGCGGGAGTGGAGACCCAGTACTTC.

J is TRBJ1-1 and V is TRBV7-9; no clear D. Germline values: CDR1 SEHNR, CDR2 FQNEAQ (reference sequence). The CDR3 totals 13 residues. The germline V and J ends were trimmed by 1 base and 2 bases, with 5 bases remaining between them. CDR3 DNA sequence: TGTGCCAGCAGCTTAGGGCACAACACTGAAGCTTTCTTT. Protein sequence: CASSLGHNTEAFF.

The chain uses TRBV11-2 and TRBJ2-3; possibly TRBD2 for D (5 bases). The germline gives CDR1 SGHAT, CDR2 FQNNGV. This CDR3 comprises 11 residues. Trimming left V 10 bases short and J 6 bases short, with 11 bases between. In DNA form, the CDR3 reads TGTGCCACCACACTAGGGGATACGCAGTATTTT. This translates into CATTLGDTQYF.

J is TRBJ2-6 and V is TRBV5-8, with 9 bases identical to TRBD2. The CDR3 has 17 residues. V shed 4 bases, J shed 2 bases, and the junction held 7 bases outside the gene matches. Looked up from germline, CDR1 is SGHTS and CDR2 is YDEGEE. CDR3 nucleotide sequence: TGTGCCAGCAGCATCCTATTAGCGGGAGCTGGGGCCAACGTCCTGACTTTC. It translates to CASSILLAGAGANVLTF.

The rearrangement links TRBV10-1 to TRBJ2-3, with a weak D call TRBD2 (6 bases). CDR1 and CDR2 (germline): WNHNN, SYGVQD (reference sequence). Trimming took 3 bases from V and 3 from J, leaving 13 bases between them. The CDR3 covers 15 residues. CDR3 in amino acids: CASSDGGKGTDTQYF. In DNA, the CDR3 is TGCGCCAGCAGTGACGGCGGGAAAGGGACAGATACGCAGTATTTT.

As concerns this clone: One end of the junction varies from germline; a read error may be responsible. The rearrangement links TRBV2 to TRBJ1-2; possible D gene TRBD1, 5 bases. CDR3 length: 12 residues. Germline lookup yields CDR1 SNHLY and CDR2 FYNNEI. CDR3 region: CASRGPNYGYTF. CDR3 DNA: TGTGCCAGCAGGGGGCCTAATTATGGCTACACCTTC.

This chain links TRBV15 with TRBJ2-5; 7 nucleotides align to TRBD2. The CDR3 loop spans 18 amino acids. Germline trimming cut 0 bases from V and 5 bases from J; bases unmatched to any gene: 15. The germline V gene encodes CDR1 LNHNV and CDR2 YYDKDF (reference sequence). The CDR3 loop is CATSRDPPTSLGGETQYF. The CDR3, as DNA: TGTGCCACCAGCAGAGATCCCCCGACTAGCCTTGGGGGGGAGACCCAGTACTTC.

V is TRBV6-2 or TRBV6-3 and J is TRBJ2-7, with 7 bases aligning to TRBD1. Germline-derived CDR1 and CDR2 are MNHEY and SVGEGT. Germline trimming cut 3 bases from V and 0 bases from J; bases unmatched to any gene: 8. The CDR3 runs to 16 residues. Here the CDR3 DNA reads TGTGCCAGCAGTTATGGGACCGGGACAGCCTCCTACGAGCAGTACTTC. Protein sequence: CASSYGTGTASYEQYF.

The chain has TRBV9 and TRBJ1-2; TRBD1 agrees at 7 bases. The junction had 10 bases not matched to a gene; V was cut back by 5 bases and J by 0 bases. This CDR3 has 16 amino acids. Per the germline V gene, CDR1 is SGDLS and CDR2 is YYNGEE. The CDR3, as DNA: TGTGCCAGCAGGATTTCCGGGACAGCGCCTAACTATGGCTACACCTTC. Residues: CASRISGTAPNYGYTF. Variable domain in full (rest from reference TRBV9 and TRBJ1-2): DSGVTQTPKHLITATGQRVTLRCSPRSGDLSVYWYQQSLDQGLQFLIQYYNGEERAKGNILERFSAQQFPDLHSELNLSSLELGDSALYFCASRISGTAPNYGYTFGSGTRLTVV.

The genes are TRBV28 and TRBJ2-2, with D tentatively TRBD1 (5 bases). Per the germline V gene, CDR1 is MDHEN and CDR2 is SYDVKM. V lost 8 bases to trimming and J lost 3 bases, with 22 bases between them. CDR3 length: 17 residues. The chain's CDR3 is CASDLIGQGAHTGELFF. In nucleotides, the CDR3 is TGTGCCAGCGACTTAATTGGGCAGGGCGCGCACACCGGGGAGCTGTTTTTT.

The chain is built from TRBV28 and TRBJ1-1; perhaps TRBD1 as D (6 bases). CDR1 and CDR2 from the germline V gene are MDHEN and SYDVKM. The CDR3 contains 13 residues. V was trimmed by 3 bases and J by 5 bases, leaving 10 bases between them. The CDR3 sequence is CASSLGGATEAFF. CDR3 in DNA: TGTGCCAGCAGTTTGGGGGGGGCAACTGAAGCTTTCTTT.

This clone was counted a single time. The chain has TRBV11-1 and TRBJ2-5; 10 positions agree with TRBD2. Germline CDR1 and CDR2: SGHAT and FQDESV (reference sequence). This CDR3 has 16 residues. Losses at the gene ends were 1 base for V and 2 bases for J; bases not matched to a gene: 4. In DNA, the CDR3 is TGTGCCAGCAGCTTAGGGACTAGCGGAGGGCAAGAGACCCAGTACTTC. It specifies CASSLGTSGGQETQYF. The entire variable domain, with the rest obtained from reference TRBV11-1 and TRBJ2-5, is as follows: EAEVAQSPRYKITEKSQAVAFWCDPISGHATLYWYRQILGQGPELLVQFQDESVVDDSQLPKDRFSAERLKGVDSTLKIQPAELGDSAMYLCASSLGTSGGQETQYFGPGTRLLVL.

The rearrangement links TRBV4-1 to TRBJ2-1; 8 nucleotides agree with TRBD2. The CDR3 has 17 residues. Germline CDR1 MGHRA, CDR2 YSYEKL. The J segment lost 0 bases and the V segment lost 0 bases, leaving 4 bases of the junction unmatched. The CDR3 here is CASSQDFGTSSYNEQFF. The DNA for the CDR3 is TGCGCCAGCAGCCAAGACTTTGGGACTAGCTCCTACAATGAGCAGTTCTTC.

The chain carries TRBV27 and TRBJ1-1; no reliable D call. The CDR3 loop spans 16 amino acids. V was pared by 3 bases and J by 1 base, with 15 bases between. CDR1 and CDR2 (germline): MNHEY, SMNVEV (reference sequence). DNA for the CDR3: TGTGCCAGCAGTTTGGTGGGAGGACGAAGGAACACTGAAGCTTTCTTT. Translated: CASSLVGGRRNTEAFF.

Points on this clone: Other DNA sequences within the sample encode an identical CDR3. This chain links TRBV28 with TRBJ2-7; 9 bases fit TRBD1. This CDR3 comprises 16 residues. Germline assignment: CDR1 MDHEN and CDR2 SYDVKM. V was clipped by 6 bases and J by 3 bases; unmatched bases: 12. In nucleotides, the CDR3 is TGTGCCAGCAGCTTGCCCCCGGGACAGGGCTACTACGAGCAGTACTTC. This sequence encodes CASSLPPGQGYYEQYF.

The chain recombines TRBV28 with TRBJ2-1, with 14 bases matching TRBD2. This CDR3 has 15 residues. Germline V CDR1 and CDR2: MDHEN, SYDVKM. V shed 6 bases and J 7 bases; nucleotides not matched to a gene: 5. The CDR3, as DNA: TGTGCCAGCAGCGGGACTAGCGGGAGTCTGAATGAGCAGTTCTTC. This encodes CASSGTSGSLNEQFF.

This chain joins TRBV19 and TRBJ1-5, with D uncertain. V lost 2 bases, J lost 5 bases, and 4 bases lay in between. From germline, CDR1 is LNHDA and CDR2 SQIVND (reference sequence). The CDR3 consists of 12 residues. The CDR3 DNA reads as TGTGCCAGTAGTATACTCTATCAGCCCCAGCATTTT. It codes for CASSILYQPQHF.

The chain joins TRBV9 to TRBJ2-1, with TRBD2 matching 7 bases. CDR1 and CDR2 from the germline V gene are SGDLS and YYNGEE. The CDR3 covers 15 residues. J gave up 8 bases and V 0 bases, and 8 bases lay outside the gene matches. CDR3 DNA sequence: TGTGCCAGCAGCGTAGTTGGGAGGGGACTCCATGAGCAGTTCTTC. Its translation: CASSVVGRGLHEQFF.

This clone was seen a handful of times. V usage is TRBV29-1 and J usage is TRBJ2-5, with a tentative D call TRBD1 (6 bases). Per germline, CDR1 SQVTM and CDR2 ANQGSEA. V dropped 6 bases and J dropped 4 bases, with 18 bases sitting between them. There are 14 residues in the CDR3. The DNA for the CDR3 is TGCAGCGTGGCTAGGACAGATGGAAGAGAGACCCAGTACTTC. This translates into CSVARTDGRETQYF. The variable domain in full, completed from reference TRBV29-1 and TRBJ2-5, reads SAVISQKPSRDICQRGTSLTIQCQVDSQVTMMFWYRQQPGQSLTLIATANQGSEATYESGFVIDKFPISRPNLTFSTLTVSNMSPEDSSIYLCSVARTDGRETQYFGPGTRLLVL.

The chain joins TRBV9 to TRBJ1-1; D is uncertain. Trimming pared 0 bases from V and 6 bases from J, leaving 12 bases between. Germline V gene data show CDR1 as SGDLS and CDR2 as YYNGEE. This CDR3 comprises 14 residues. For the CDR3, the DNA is TGTGCCAGCAGCGTAGATGGTAGCAAGGCTGAAGCTTTCTTT. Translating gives CASSVDGSKAEAFF.